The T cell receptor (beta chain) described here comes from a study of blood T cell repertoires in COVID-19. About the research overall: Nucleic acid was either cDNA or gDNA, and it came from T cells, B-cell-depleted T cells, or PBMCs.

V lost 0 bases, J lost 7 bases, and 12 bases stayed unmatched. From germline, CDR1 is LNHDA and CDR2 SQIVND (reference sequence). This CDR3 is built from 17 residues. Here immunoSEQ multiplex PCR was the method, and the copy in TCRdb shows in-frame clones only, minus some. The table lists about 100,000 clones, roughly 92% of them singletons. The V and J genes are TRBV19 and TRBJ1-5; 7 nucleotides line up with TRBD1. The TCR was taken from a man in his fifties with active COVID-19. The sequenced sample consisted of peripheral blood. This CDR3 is CASSIDGLWRGPQPQHF. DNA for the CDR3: TGTGCCAGTAGTATAGATGGACTGTGGAGGGGGCCGCAGCCCCAGCATTTT.